This paragraph covers one T cell receptor (beta chain) sequence. Its antigen is not known. The data were obtained in a study of T-cell memory formation after mild COVID-19. Across the study: Each donor largely had its own TCR clusters. Study-wide findings and caveats: Clones that got smaller from day 15 to 85 had even CD4/CD8, while clones growing later tipped toward CD4+. Mostly located in CM and EM were contracting CD4+ clones, with contracting CD8+ clones located in EMRA. Prior to infection, memory already included some responding clones, suggesting cross-reactive memory joined.

TCRdb used MiXCR to reprocess the 5' RACE reads, holding one entry per CDR3 protein. The top ten hold about 13% of the sample, which has 360,000 or so distinct CDR3 sequences, around 28% seen once. Trimming took off 7 bases at V and 2 bases at J, with 11 bases between the two ends. Germline V gene lookup returns CDR1 SQVTM and CDR2 ANQGSEA. CDR3 length: 12 residues. This clonotype was obtained from an adult woman who had mild COVID-19 (a few samples of this study predate the infection). Cell type and time point are not known. Sequenced sample: PBMCs or a T cell subset sorted from them (not recorded which). V usage is TRBV29-1 and J usage is TRBJ1-2; a possible D gene is TRBD1 (5 bases). The CDR3 region is CSAATVNYGYTF. For the CDR3, the DNA is TGCAGCGCAGCGACAGTGAACTATGGCTACACCTTC.